These 15 T cell receptor beta chains originate from one sample sequenced in a study of T-cell reconstitution after alpha-beta-depleted transplantation in children. The authors prepared the TCRbeta library with unique molecular identifiers. TCRdb passed the PCR reads through MiXCR, listing each CDR3 protein once. The sample includes more than 400,000 distinct CDR3 sequences, around 10% seen only once; the top ten take 14%. The sample in question was PBMCs, mostly from graft donor cells, obtained 180 days after TCRalphabeta/CD19-depleted stem cell transplant. The source is a female patient between 2 and 15 years old who had a stem cell transplant for aplastic anemia, so the T cells may come from the graft donor.

CDR3 DNA: TGTGCCAGCAGTCGGGGGACTAGCACCTACGAGCAGTACTTC. It encodes CASSRGTSTYEQYF. V is TRBV28 and J is TRBJ2-7, with 9 bases fitting TRBD2. The trim removed 5 bases at V and 2 bases at J, leaving 4 bases unmatched. Germline CDR1 reads MDHEN; CDR2 reads SYDVKM. The CDR3 totals 14 residues.

The rearrangement links TRBV20-1 to TRBJ1-2; weak D call: TRBD1 (6 bases). This CDR3 has 13 amino acids. Trimming removed 6 bases from V and 4 bases from J, with 15 bases in between. Germline V gives CDR1 DFQATT, CDR2 SNEGSKA (reference sequence). This CDR3 is CSASWGGRYGYTF. The CDR3 DNA reads TGCAGTGCCTCATGGGGGGGCCGCTATGGCTACACCTTC.

The V call is TRBV27, the J call TRBJ2-1, with 12 bases lining up with TRBD2. J lost 9 bases, V lost 1 base, and 13 bases had no gene match. Germline loops: CDR1 MNHEY, CDR2 SMNVEV (reference sequence). The length of the CDR3 is 18 residues. The CDR3 spells CASSLLRGGPLAGGEQFF. The CDR3 bases are TGTGCCAGCAGTTTATTACGGGGGGGCCCACTAGCGGGAGGTGAGCAGTTCTTC.

The sample holds a few counts of this clonotype. The chain uses TRBV10-3 and TRBJ2-7, with 10 nucleotides matching TRBD2. Germline V gene sequence: CDR1 ENHRY, CDR2 SYGVKD. V was pared by 10 bases and J by 0 bases, with 0 bases of the junction left unmatched. The CDR3 is 12 amino acids. CDR3 region: CATSGSSYEQYV. DNA for the CDR3: TGTGCCACTAGCGGGAGCTCCTACGAGCAGTACGTC.

The chain links TRBV28 to TRBJ1-1, with D unresolved. Trimming removed 7 bases from V and 1 base from J, with 10 bases in between. Germline V lookup: CDR1 MDHEN, CDR2 SYDVKM. This CDR3 has 13 amino acids. Here the CDR3 reads CASNLPGNTEAFF. The CDR3 DNA reads TGTGCCAGCAACTTGCCGGGGAACACTGAAGCTTTCTTT.

This clonotype was detected a few times. The genes are TRBV3-1 and TRBJ2-1; 8 bases are a match to TRBD2. Germline trimming cut 2 bases from V and 2 bases from J; bases unmatched to any gene: 8. This CDR3 region has 17 residues. The V gene's germline CDR1 is LGHDT and CDR2 YNNKEL (reference sequence). The CDR3 is CASSQKFSGSAYNEQFF. DNA of the CDR3: TGTGCCAGCAGCCAAAAGTTCAGCGGGAGTGCCTACAATGAGCAGTTCTTC.

The chain carries TRBV24-1 and TRBJ2-1; D is uncertain. This CDR3 spans 14 amino acids. Trimming took off 9 bases at V and 0 bases at J, with 11 bases between the two ends. Looked up from germline, CDR1 is KGHDR and CDR2 is SFDVKD. The CDR3 DNA follows: TGTGCCACCGCGGCGTCGAGCTCCTACAATGAGCAGTTCTTC. Protein: CATAASSSYNEQFF.

The chain combines TRBV20-1 with TRBJ2-1; 9 bases are shared with TRBD1. The V and J ends lost 3 bases and 3 bases, in that order; junction bases with no gene match: 3. Per germline, CDR1 DFQATT and CDR2 SNEGSKA (reference sequence). The CDR3 has 14 amino acids. The CDR3 loop is CSASRDRVYNEQFF. The CDR3 bases are TGCAGTGCTAGCCGGGACAGGGTCTACAATGAGCAGTTCTTC.

This clonotype has ten or more counts. The V and J genes are TRBV4-3 and TRBJ2-1, with TRBD1 as a possible D gene (5 bases). The germline V and J ends were trimmed by 1 base and 4 bases, with 17 bases remaining between them. Germline CDR1 and CDR2: LGHNA and YSLEER. The CDR3 consists of 17 residues. The CDR3 is CASSQVWSRTPYNEQFF. CDR3 in DNA: TGCGCCAGCAGCCAAGTTTGGTCACGGACACCTTACAATGAGCAGTTCTTC.

This clonotype showed up many times. This chain joins TRBV4-3 and TRBJ2-3; 10 bases are a match to TRBD1. CDR3 size: 17 residues. Germline V gene sequence: CDR1 LGHNA, CDR2 YSLEER. Trimming cost V 3 bases and J 3 bases; bases outside gene matches: 9. CDR3: CASSHDTGTGATDTQYF. CDR3 coding DNA: TGCGCCAGCAGCCACGATACCGGGACAGGGGCGACAGATACGCAGTATTTT.

Regarding this clonotype: The CDR3 carries no conserved terminal phenylalanine or tryptophan, so it likely arises from a read error. No DNA is shown, since the ends of the CDR3 on it are uncertain; the CDR3 is the one TCRdb lists. This chain connects TRBV6-1 to TRBJ2-5; the table's D gene call, TRBD2, was not cross checked with the DNA. Germline CDR1 is MNHNS and CDR2 is SASEGT. The CDR3 is 9 residues long, ends included. The CDR3 here is CAGNSGREI.

This clonotype was recorded a few times. The chain carries TRBV4-2 and TRBJ2-7; D gene uncertain. Germline V lookup: CDR1 LGHNA, CDR2 YNFKEQ. The length of the CDR3 is 13 residues. Trimming removed 4 bases at V and 1 base at J, with 8 bases between. DNA of the CDR3: TGTGCCAGCAGCCCGCGCTGGTCCTACGAGCAGTACTTC. The encoded protein is CASSPRWSYEQYF.

This rearrangement joins TRBV29-1 to TRBJ1-1, with D unresolved. This CDR3 spans 13 amino acids. V dropped 5 bases and J dropped 1 base, with 11 bases sitting between them. Germline V gene lookup returns CDR1 SQVTM and CDR2 ANQGSEA. The CDR3 here is CSVSGPGNTEAFF. As DNA, the CDR3 is TGCAGCGTTAGTGGGCCCGGGAACACTGAAGCTTTCTTT.

V is TRBV10-3 and J is TRBJ2-1; TRBD2 agrees at 11 bases. In germline, CDR1 is ENHRY, CDR2 SYGVKD. V shed 5 bases, J shed 6 bases, and the junction held 3 bases outside the gene matches. The CDR3 contains 14 residues. CDR3 region: CAISQGLAANEQFF. The CDR3 nucleotides read TGTGCCATCAGTCAGGGACTAGCGGCCAATGAGCAGTTCTTC.

A few counts support this clonotype. The chain carries TRBV28 and TRBJ2-7; the D is unclear. The CDR3 has 13 residues. Germline loops: CDR1 MDHEN, CDR2 SYDVKM. Deletions cut 3 bases from V and 3 bases from J, with 9 bases between. CDR3 region: CASSLSQFYEQYV. The CDR3 nucleotides are TGTGCCAGCAGTTTGTCCCAGTTCTACGAGCAGTACGTC.